Below, one T cell receptor beta chain is given with its context. CDR3 length: 16 amino acids. Germline trimming cut 2 bases from V and 0 bases from J; bases unmatched to any gene: 5. Germline loops: CDR1 MNHEY, CDR2 SVGAGI. In the authors' methods: Amplifying reference gene primers gave estimates of nucleated cell counts. Clones were read by immunoSEQ multiplex PCR, and TCRdb kept only the in-frame ones, dropping some. V, J and clone size derive from that table, while D and trimming were established from the DNA sequence. The table lists some 130,000 clones, around 87% of them singletons. This entry comes from a study of blood T cell repertoires in COVID-19. On the study more broadly: The United States, Italy and Spain were the sources of the acute and convalescent COVID-19 samples. Sample material is recorded as cDNA or gDNA derived from T cells, B-cell-depleted T cells, or PBMCs.

The sequence was collected from a woman in her sixties with acute or convalescent COVID-19. V usage is TRBV6-5 and J usage is TRBJ2-3, with TRBD2 matching over 7 bases. Input material: peripheral blood. CDR3 nucleotide sequence: TGTGCCAGCAGTTACCTCCGGACTAGGAGCACAGATACGCAGTATTTT. Its protein product is CASSYLRTRSTDTQYF.